This T cell receptor beta chain was captured by sequencing in a study of blood T cell repertoires in COVID-19. This clone came up many times. Some clones are missing from TCRdb's copy, which holds only in-frame ones; the method was immunoSEQ multiplex PCR. The sample lists under 300,000 clones, 70% to 90% occurring once. The sequenced sample consisted of peripheral blood. This TCR was sampled from a young man with active or convalescent COVID-19.

CDR3 sequence: CASSYGQGDGNTIYF. DNA for the CDR3: TGTGCCAGCAGCTACGGACAGGGAGATGGAAACACCATATATTTT. The V call is TRBV7-9, the J call TRBJ1-3; the match to TRBD1 covers 8 bases. The CDR3 has 15 residues. Trimming cost V 4 bases and J 3 bases; bases outside gene matches: 5. Germline CDR1 and CDR2: SEHNR and FQNEAQ (reference sequence).